This TCR beta chain was found in a study of blood T cell repertoires in COVID-19. At the level of the study: Researchers got acute and convalescent COVID-19 samples from the United States, Italy and Spain.

Deletions cut 4 bases from V and 0 bases from J, with 3 bases between. The CDR3 spans 13 residues. CDR1 is LGHNA, CDR2 YNFKEQ, per germline. Per the authors' pipeline: Estimation of nucleated cell counts relied on the amplification of reference gene primers. TCRdb's table, derived via immunoSEQ multiplex PCR, lists solely in-frame clones and lacks some. Clone size and the V and J calls come from that table; the DNA yielded D and trimming. The data show 150,000 to 200,000 clones, 87% seen once. This receptor was taken from a man in his forties with active or convalescent COVID-19. Input material: peripheral blood. The V call is TRBV4-2, the J call TRBJ2-2; no reliable D call. Here the CDR3 reads CASSPTNTGELFF. The CDR3, as DNA: TGTGCCAGCAGCCCCACGAACACCGGGGAGCTGTTTTTT.